The 2 T cell receptor beta chains below all came from one sample that was sequenced in a study of patients and donors after allogeneic stem cell transplantation. Each CDR3 protein is one row after TCRdb ran MiXCR on the RT-PCR reads. The sample records hundreds of thousands of distinct CDR3 sequences, approximately 14% being singletons. Sequences were obtained from blood, either unsorted or a sorted T cell fraction (not recorded which). These receptors were obtained from a human donor who was either an allogeneic HSCT recipient or a stem cell or donor lymphocyte infusion donor (not recorded which). It is not recorded whose cells these are; they may come from a transplant donor.

The chain recombines TRBV9 with TRBJ2-4, with TRBD2 matching 9 bases. The CDR3 has 16 residues. In germline, CDR1 is SGDLS, CDR2 YYNGEE. V lost 2 bases to trimming and J lost 1 base; unmatched junction nucleotides: 4. The CDR3, as DNA: TGTGCCAGCAGCGTTAGCGGGAGCACGGCCAAAAACATTCAGTACTTC. As protein: CASSVSGSTAKNIQYF. The complete variable domain, with remaining parts taken from reference TRBV9 and TRBJ2-4, reads DSGVTQTPKHLITATGQRVTLRCSPRSGDLSVYWYQQSLDQGLQFLIQYYNGEERAKGNILERFSAQQFPDLHSELNLSSLELGDSALYFCASSVSGSTAKNIQYFGAGTRLSVL.

This clonotype was seen repeatedly, ten times or more. This chain connects TRBV20-1 to TRBJ2-5, with TRBD1 as a possible D gene (5 bases). V was shortened by 5 bases and J by 1 base, with 11 bases between the two germline ends. The germline V gene has CDR1 DFQATT and CDR2 SNEGSKA (reference sequence). The CDR3 loop spans 13 amino acids. In DNA, the CDR3 is TGCAGTGCTTCGGACATGGTCCAAGAGACCCAGTACTTC. Translating gives CSASDMVQETQYF.